Below, 27 T cell receptor beta chains from the same sample are listed, as sequenced in a study of cytomegalovirus exposure and HLA in healthy donors. Amplification used 60 Vbeta primers and 13 Jbeta primers. This table comes from immunoSEQ multiplex PCR, and its TCRdb copy is limited to in-frame clones, with some not included. The table has 200,000 or so clones, about 81% seen once. Sequenced: PBMCs. All receptors come from a young woman in good health and CMV-seropositive.

CDR3 protein: CASSPGQGPYGYTF. The CDR3 DNA reads as TGTGCCAGCAGCCCTGGACAGGGGCCCTATGGCTACACCTTC. The chain couples TRBV5-5 to TRBJ1-2, with 9 bases matching TRBD1. The CDR3 extends over 14 amino acids. Germline-derived CDR1 and CDR2 are SGHKS and YYEKEE (reference sequence). The junction had 5 bases not matched to a gene; V was cut back by 4 bases and J by 4 bases.

CDR3: CASSLEGFSYNSPLHF. CDR3 DNA sequence: TGCGCCAGCAGCTTGGAGGGGTTCTCCTATAATTCACCCCTCCACTTT. The chain has TRBV5-1 and TRBJ1-6; a weak D match, TRBD1 (5 bases). Between the trimmed V and J ends, which lost 0 bases and 0 bases, there was a span of 7 bases. Germline V gives CDR1 SGHRS, CDR2 YFSETQ. CDR3 length: 16 amino acids.

V usage is TRBV4-1 and J usage is TRBJ2-7; a possible D gene is TRBD1 (6 bases). V was cut by 1 base and J by 2 bases, with 12 bases left in between. CDR3 size: 15 residues. Germline CDR1 is MGHRA and CDR2 is YSYEKL. The CDR3 sequence is CASSQARDTPYEQYF. The CDR3 DNA sequence: TGCGCCAGCAGCCAAGCCCGGGACACTCCCTACGAGCAGTACTTC.

This clone was seen once. The V call is TRBV6-1, the J call TRBJ1-1, with a possible D match to TRBD1 (6 bases). Trimming shortened V by 6 bases and J by 6 bases, and 14 bases separated the two germline ends. The CDR3 is 13 amino acids. The germline gives CDR1 MNHNS, CDR2 SASEGT. CDR3 DNA: TGTGCCAGCAGCGGGGGGACAAGTCCTGAAGCTTTCTTT. Encoded protein: CASSGGTSPEAFF.

V usage is TRBV7-9 and J usage is TRBJ2-3; D possibly corresponds to TRBD1 (5 bases). V lost 0 bases and J 3 bases, leaving 7 bases between the germline ends. The CDR3 contains 14 residues. Germline assignment: CDR1 SEHNR and CDR2 FQNEAQ (reference sequence). The CDR3 coding sequence is TGTGCCAGCAGCTTAGCCAGGGAAACAGATACGCAGTATTTT. Translating gives CASSLARETDTQYF.

The chain has TRBV19 and TRBJ2-5; unclear D gene. Trimming cost V 2 bases and J 2 bases, with 6 bases left between them. Germline CDR1 and CDR2: LNHDA and SQIVND (reference sequence). The CDR3 covers 13 residues. The DNA of the CDR3 is TGTGCCAGTAGTATACAGATTCAAGAGACCCAGTACTTC. Residues: CASSIQIQETQYF.

V gene TRBV4-2 combines with J gene TRBJ1-1; maybe TRBD1 (6 bases). CDR1 is LGHNA and CDR2 is YNFKEQ in the germline V gene. Deletions cut 1 base from V and 6 bases from J, with 12 bases between. The CDR3 sequence is 14 residues long. Written as DNA, the CDR3 is TGTGCCAGCAGCCAAGGGGGGGGGCTGCCTGAAGCTTTCTTT. As protein: CASSQGGGLPEAFF.

The chain carries TRBV27 and TRBJ1-6; 8 nucleotides align to TRBD1. The CDR3 spans 12 residues. V lost 8 bases, J lost 13 bases, and 7 bases stayed unmatched. Germline CDR1 reads MNHEY; CDR2 reads SMNVEV (reference sequence). The CDR3 DNA follows: TGTGCCAGCTCAGGGGGCTCGCGGCCCCTCCACTTT. Amino acid sequence: CASSGGSRPLHF.

This sequence joins TRBV29-1 and TRBJ2-5, with TRBD1 identical over 8 bases. CDR3 length: 15 residues. Looked up from germline, CDR1 is SQVTM and CDR2 is ANQGSEA. The ends lost 5 bases at V and 3 bases at J; junction bases unmatched: 11. CDR3 nucleotide sequence: TGCAGCGTTATGAGTGACAGGGGAAAGAAAGAGACCCAGTACTTC. Its protein product is CSVMSDRGKKETQYF.

CDR3 nucleotide sequence: TGTGCCTTAGGACTAGCGGGCTACAATGAGCAGTTCTTC. Translation: CALGLAGYNEQFF. This rearrangement joins TRBV30 to TRBJ2-1; 11 bases map to TRBD2. The CDR3 extends over 13 amino acids. Germline V CDR1 and CDR2: GTSNPN, SVGIG (reference sequence). J lost 3 bases, V lost 7 bases, and 2 bases had no gene match.

Concerning this clone: The identical CDR3 is also encoded by other nucleotide sequences in the sample. The rearrangement uses TRBV9 and TRBJ1-1, with 7 bases that match TRBD1. CDR1 is SGDLS, CDR2 YYNGEE, per germline. Unmatched junction bases numbered 0, after V lost 0 bases and J lost 4 bases. The CDR3 is 13 residues long. The CDR3 sequence: CASSVEGATEAFF. The CDR3 DNA reads TGTGCCAGCAGCGTAGAGGGGGCCACTGAAGCTTTCTTT.

This chain joins TRBV19 and TRBJ1-1; D remains unclear. Germline loops: CDR1 LNHDA, CDR2 SQIVND (reference sequence). V lost 2 bases and J lost 0, with 7 bases in between. The CDR3 consists of 14 residues. The CDR3 region is CASSIMAMNTEAFF. CDR3 DNA: TGTGCCAGTAGTATAATGGCCATGAACACTGAAGCTTTCTTT. Full variable domain (outside the CDR3, taken from reference TRBV19 and TRBJ1-1): DGGITQSPKYLFRKEGQNVTLSCEQNLNHDAMYWYRQDPGQGLRLIYYSQIVNDFQKGDIAEGYSVSREKKESFPLTVTSAQKNPTAFYLCASSIMAMNTEAFFGQGTRLTVV.

V gene TRBV6-4 combines with J gene TRBJ2-1; 8 bases agree with TRBD1. V lost 4 bases and J lost 8; bases outside the gene matches: 10. The CDR3 has 15 residues. Germline-derived CDR1 and CDR2 are MRHNA and SNTAGT. The CDR3 spells CASSGGTGPVDEQFF. CDR3 bases: TGTGCCAGCAGTGGGGGGACAGGCCCCGTAGATGAGCAGTTCTTC.

The V gene is TRBV11-2, the J gene TRBJ2-5, with D possibly being TRBD2 (6 bases). The V gene lost 5 bases and the J gene lost 5 bases, with 15 bases spanning the gap. In germline, CDR1 is SGHAT, CDR2 FQNNGV. CDR3 length: 14 residues. This CDR3 is CASSPRRSGETQYF. CDR3 DNA: TGTGCCAGCAGCCCCAGGCGGAGCGGGGAGACCCAGTACTTC. The entire variable domain, with the rest obtained from reference TRBV11-2 and TRBJ2-5, is as follows: EAGVAQSPRYKIIEKRQSVAFWCNPISGHATLYWYQQILGQGPKLLIQFQNNGVVDDSQLPKDRFSAERLKGVDSTLKIQPAKLEDSAVYLCASSPRRSGETQYFGPGTRLLVL.

V usage is TRBV2 and J usage is TRBJ2-7, with 8 bases identical to TRBD1. The V gene end was trimmed by 4 bases and the J gene end by 5 bases; junction bases not matched to a gene: 7. This CDR3 is built from 14 residues. Germline V gives CDR1 SNHLY, CDR2 FYNNEI. The CDR3 region is CASSVADRAHEQYF. As DNA, the CDR3 is TGTGCCAGCAGTGTGGCGGACAGGGCCCACGAGCAGTACTTC.

The chain employs TRBV6-5 and TRBJ1-2, with D possibly being TRBD1 (5 bases). The CDR3 has 15 amino acids. CDR1 and CDR2 from the germline V gene are MNHEY and SVGAGI. V lost 2 bases, J lost 7 bases, and 17 bases lay in between. In DNA, the CDR3 is TGTGCCAGCAGTTACGGCTTGGGAGGGGAAAGTGGCTACACCTTC. Its translation: CASSYGLGGESGYTF.

This chain joins TRBV7-2 and TRBJ2-5, with 10 bases that match TRBD2. The CDR3 runs to 16 residues. Germline assignment: CDR1 SGHTA and CDR2 FQGNSA. The trim removed 1 base at V and 6 bases at J, leaving 8 bases unmatched. The DNA for the CDR3 is TGTGCCAGCAGCTTAGAAGTGGGACTAGCGTCGAAGACCCAGTACTTC. Translated: CASSLEVGLASKTQYF.

A few counts support this clone. The rearrangement uses TRBV6-1 and TRBJ1-2; no clear D. V lost 4 bases to trimming and J lost 0 bases, with 6 bases between them. CDR1 and CDR2 (germline): MNHNS, SASEGT. This CDR3 contains 13 residues. In DNA, the CDR3 is TGTGCCAGCAGTGCTCAGACTAACTATGGCTACACCTTC. Protein sequence: CASSAQTNYGYTF.

V gene TRBV9 combines with J gene TRBJ1-1; 9 bases align to TRBD1. The junction had 8 bases not matched to a gene; V was cut back by 4 bases and J by 4 bases. CDR1 is SGDLS, CDR2 YYNGEE, per germline. The CDR3 is 15 residues long. The CDR3 sequence is CASSPGQGGSTEAFF. The DNA for the CDR3 is TGTGCCAGCAGCCCGGGACAGGGAGGAAGCACTGAAGCTTTCTTT.

Concerning this clone itself: Compared with germline, one end of the junction differs, possibly owing to a read error. The chain carries TRBV5-1 and TRBJ2-6; weak D call: TRBD1 (5 bases). CDR1 and CDR2 (germline): SGHRS, YFSETQ. The CDR3 runs 14 residues. The CDR3 reads CASSLRSGANGLTF. CDR3 DNA: TGCGCCAGCAGCTTGCGGTCTGGGGCCAACGGCCTGACTTTC.

The V gene is TRBV30, the J gene TRBJ1-1, with TRBD1 as a possible D gene (6 bases). Trimming took 3 bases from V and 0 from J, leaving 17 bases between them. The germline gives CDR1 GTSNPN, CDR2 SVGIG (reference sequence). This CDR3 has 16 amino acids. CDR3: CAWRTRGQIMNTEAFF. CDR3 nucleotide sequence: TGTGCCTGGAGGACGAGAGGACAGATAATGAACACTGAAGCTTTCTTT.

The count of this clone is one. V gene TRBV11-2 combines with J gene TRBJ2-2, with 13 nucleotides matching TRBD2. The CDR3 has 19 residues. V trimming: 5 bases; J trimming: 3 bases; junction bases outside the gene matches: 12. The V gene's germline CDR1 is SGHAT and CDR2 FQNNGV. This chain's CDR3 is CASSPFLLAGGAHTGELFF. The CDR3 nucleotides read TGTGCCAGCAGCCCTTTCCTACTAGCGGGGGGGGCGCACACCGGGGAGCTGTTTTTT.

This clone has only a few counts. The rearrangement links TRBV6-1 to TRBJ2-2; TRBD1 aligns across 7 bases. V trimming: 6 bases; J trimming: 3 bases; junction bases outside the gene matches: 7. The germline CDR1 and CDR2 sequences are MNHNS and SASEGT. This CDR3 spans 15 amino acids. The DNA for the CDR3 is TGTGCCAGCAGGGTACGACAGGGCTACACCGGGGAGCTGTTTTTT. Protein sequence: CASRVRQGYTGELFF.

The rearrangement joins TRBV6-1 to TRBJ2-7, with D hard to call. This CDR3 has 12 amino acids. V lost 2 bases and J 3 bases, leaving 5 bases between the germline ends. CDR1 and CDR2 from the germline V gene are MNHNS and SASEGT. The CDR3 region has the DNA TGTGCCAGCAGTGAAATTAACTACGAGCAGTACGTC. Protein product: CASSEINYEQYV.

CDR3 sequence (DNA): TGTGCCACCAACCCTGGGCGGGGGGGAACCGGGGAGCTGTTTTTT. Encoded protein: CATNPGRGGTGELFF. V usage is TRBV19 and J usage is TRBJ2-2, with 9 bases lining up with TRBD2. Trimming removed 10 bases from V and 5 bases from J; junction bases left unmatched: 11. Per the germline V gene, CDR1 is LNHDA and CDR2 is SQIVND (reference sequence). The length of the CDR3 is 15 residues.

The V and J genes are TRBV2 and TRBJ1-5; TRBD1 matches at 7 bases. The CDR3 has 14 residues. V lost 7 bases to trimming and J lost 4 bases; unmatched junction nucleotides: 7. From germline, CDR1 is SNHLY and CDR2 FYNNEI. CDR3 protein: CASMDNRGNQPQHF. The CDR3 coding sequence is TGTGCCAGCATGGACAACAGGGGAAATCAGCCCCAGCATTTT.

This clone has just one count. The chain links TRBV18 to TRBJ1-6; a weak D match, TRBD1 (6 bases). Trimming took off 4 bases at V and 7 bases at J, with 14 bases between the two ends. Germline V gene lookup returns CDR1 KGHSH and CDR2 LQKENI. The CDR3 has 15 residues. CDR3 sequence (DNA): TGTGCCAGCTCACGCGGGCAGGGGCCAAATTCACCCCTCCACTTT. It specifies CASSRGQGPNSPLHF.